This TCR beta chain was sequenced during a study of blood T cell repertoires in COVID-19. Across the whole study: Samples of COVID-19 (acute and convalescent) were obtained from the United States, Italy and Spain. T cells, B-cell-depleted T cells, or PBMCs provided the cDNA or gDNA that served as material.

This CDR3 has 13 amino acids. Per germline, CDR1 SQVTM and CDR2 ANQGSEA. Trimming stripped 4 bases from V and 0 bases from J, with 7 bases between. In the study's own analysis: How many nucleated cells were present was estimated from reference gene primer amplification. TCRdb's copy holds only in-frame clones and misses some; the assay was immunoSEQ multiplex PCR. V, J and clone size reflect that table, while D and trimming were determined from the DNA. The sample includes about 20,000 clones, around four fifths of them seen just once. The source of this sequence is a man aged 80 or over with active or convalescent COVID-19. The material sequenced was peripheral blood. The chain recombines TRBV29-1 with TRBJ2-4, with unresolved D. DNA for the CDR3: TGCAGCGTTGGGTCGGGAGCCAAAAACATTCAGTACTTC. It specifies CSVGSGAKNIQYF.